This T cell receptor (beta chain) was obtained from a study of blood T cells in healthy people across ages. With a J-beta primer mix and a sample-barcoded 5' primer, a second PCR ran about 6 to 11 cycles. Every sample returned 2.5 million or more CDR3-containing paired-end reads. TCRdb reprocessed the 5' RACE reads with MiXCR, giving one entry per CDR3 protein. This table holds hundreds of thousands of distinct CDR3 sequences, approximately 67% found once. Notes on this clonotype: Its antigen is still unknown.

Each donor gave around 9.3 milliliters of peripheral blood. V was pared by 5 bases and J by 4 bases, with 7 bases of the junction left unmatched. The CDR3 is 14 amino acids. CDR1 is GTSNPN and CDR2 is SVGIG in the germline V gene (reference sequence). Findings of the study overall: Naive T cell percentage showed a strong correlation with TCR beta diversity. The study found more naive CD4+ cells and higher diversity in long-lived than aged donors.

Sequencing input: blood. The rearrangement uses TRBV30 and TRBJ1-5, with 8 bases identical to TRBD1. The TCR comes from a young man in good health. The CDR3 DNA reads TGTGCCTGGGGTGGGACAGGAGGGAATCAGCCCCAGCATTTT. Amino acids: CAWGGTGGNQPQHF. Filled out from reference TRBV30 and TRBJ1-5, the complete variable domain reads SQTIHQWPATLVQPVGSPLSLECTVEGTSNPNLYWYRQAAGRGLQLLFYSVGIGQISSEVPQNLSASRPQDRQFILSSKKLLLSDSGFYLCAWGGTGGNQPQHFGDGTRLSIL.